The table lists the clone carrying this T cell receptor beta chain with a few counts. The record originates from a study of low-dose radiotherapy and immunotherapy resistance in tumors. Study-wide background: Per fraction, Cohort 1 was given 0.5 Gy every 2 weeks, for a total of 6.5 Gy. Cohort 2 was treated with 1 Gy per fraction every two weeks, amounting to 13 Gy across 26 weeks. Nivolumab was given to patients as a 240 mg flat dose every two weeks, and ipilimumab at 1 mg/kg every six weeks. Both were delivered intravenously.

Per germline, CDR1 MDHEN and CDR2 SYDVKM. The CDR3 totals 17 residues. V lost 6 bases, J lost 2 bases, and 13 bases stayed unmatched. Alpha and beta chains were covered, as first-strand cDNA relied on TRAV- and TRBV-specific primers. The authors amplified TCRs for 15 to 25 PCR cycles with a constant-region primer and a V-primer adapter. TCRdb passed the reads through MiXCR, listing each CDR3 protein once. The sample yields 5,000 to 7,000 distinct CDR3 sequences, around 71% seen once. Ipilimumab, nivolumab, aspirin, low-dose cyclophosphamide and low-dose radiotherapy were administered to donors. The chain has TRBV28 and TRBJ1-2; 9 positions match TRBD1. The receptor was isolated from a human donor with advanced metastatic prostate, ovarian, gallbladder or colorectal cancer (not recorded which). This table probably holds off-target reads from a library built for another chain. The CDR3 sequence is CASRPLGTGPPNYGYTF. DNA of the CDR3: TGTGCCAGCAGGCCTTTGGGGACAGGGCCTCCGAACTATGGCTACACCTTC.